A selection of T cell receptor beta chains follows, all from one sample in a study of shared clonotypes between healthy human individuals. Using immunoSEQ multiplex PCR, the repertoire was profiled, and TCRdb retains in-frame clones only, with some absent. The repertoire holds over 950,000 clones, approximately 80% seen once, with 0.85% to 1% in the top ten. The sequenced material came from memory CD4+ T cells from PBMCs. Every receptor here comes from a man between 18 and 29 years old in good health. Some clones in this sample may be carry-over from other donors' samples. Each CDR3 is given with its conserved first and last residue. A D gene is named only where the DNA matches it firmly. Where a row states a size, it is once, few, many or the class of an expanded clone; other rows omit it.

>TRBJ2-2|TRBV7-2|-|-
TGTGCCAGCAGCTTAGCGGTTAGCGGCACCGGGGAGCTGTTTTTT
CASSLAVSGTGELFF
>TRBJ1-1|TRBV14|TRBD1|-
TGTGCCAGCAGCCGAGTACAGGGGGCGGGCACTGAAGCTTTCTTT
CASSRVQGAGTEAFF
>TRBJ2-7|TRBV4-2|TRBD2|-
TGTGCCAGCAGCCAAGATCGTTCTAGCGGGAGAAACGAGCAGTACTTC
CASSQDRSSGRNEQYF
>TRBJ2-1|TRBV25-1|-|-
TGTGCCAGCAGTGATACTAGGGGGTACAATGAGCAGTTCTTC
CASSDTRGYNEQFF
>TRBJ2-5|TRBV5-1|TRBD1|once
TGCGCCAGCAGCTCCCGGACAGGGGGAGAGACCCAGTACTTC
CASSSRTGGETQYF
>TRBJ2-2|TRBV5-1|-|-
TGCGCCAGCAGCCCAAGAGCTACCGGGGAGCTGTTTTTT
CASSPRATGELFF
>TRBJ2-7|TRBV27|TRBD1|-
TGTGCCAGCTCCTATTACAGGGGCTCGTACGAGCAGTACTTC
CASSYYRGSYEQYF
>TRBJ1-5|TRBV4-1|TRBD1|-
TGCGCCAGCAGCCAGGGTAGACAGGGTGTTCGCAATCAGCCCCAGCATTTT
CASSQGRQGVRNQPQHF
>TRBJ2-3|TRBV4-2|-|-
TGTGCCAGCAGCCACCGGACAGATACAGATACGCAGTATTTT
CASSHRTDTDTQYF
>TRBJ2-1|TRBV11-3|-|-
TGTGCCAGCAGCACGAGGGACGGCAGCTCCTACAATGAGCAGTTCTTC
CASSTRDGSSYNEQFF
>TRBJ2-1|TRBV28|-|-
TGTGCCAGCAGCCTCTTGAGTGAGCAGTTCTTC
CASSLLSEQFF
>TRBJ1-2|TRBV18|TRBD1|-
TGTGCCAGCTCGCCCGGACAGGGGGATTATGGCTACACCTTC
CASSPGQGDYGYTF
>TRBJ1-1|TRBV18|TRBD1|-
TGTGCCAGCTCATCCGGGACAGGGGTAGTCACTGAAGCTTTCTTT
CASSSGTGVVTEAFF
>TRBJ1-5|TRBV11-2|-|once
TGTGCCAGCAGCAAGAGAGGAGATCAGCCCCAGCATTTT
CASSKRGDQPQHF
>TRBJ1-2|TRBV5-1|TRBD1|-
TGCGCCAGCAGCCTGGAACAGGGGCAGGGCTACACCTTC
CASSLEQGQGYTF
>TRBJ2-5|TRBV2|TRBD1|once
TGTGCCAGCAATCTTGTCCCGGGACAGGGTTCGGAGACCCAGTACTTC
CASNLVPGQGSETQYF
>TRBJ2-1|TRBV7-8|TRBD1|-
TGTGCCAGCAGCCAAAACAGGGGAAGGAATGAGCAGTTCTTC
CASSQNRGRNEQFF
>TRBJ2-7|TRBV11-2|-|-
TGTGCCAGCAGCTTACCTGTCGACTACCTGGCCCCCGAGCAGTACTTC
CASSLPVDYLAPEQYF
>TRBJ1-1|TRBV15|-|-
TGTGCCACCAGCAGAGGGTATAACACTGAAGCTTTCTTT
CATSRGYNTEAFF
>TRBJ1-5|TRBV7-8|-|-
TGTGCCAGCAGCTTAGGGCGGGTGGAGAAGGTCAATCAGCCCCAGCATTTT
CASSLGRVEKVNQPQHF
>TRBJ2-5|TRBV19|-|once
TGTGCCAGTAGTATGGGGGTAGTGGCCTTTGGCATAAAAGAGACCCAGTACTTC
CASSMGVVAFGIKETQYF
>TRBJ2-3|TRBV28|TRBD2|-
TGTGCCAGCAGTATGCTAGCGGGGTCCACAGATACGCAGTATTTT
CASSMLAGSTDTQYF
>TRBJ2-1|TRBV2|-|-
TGTGCCAGCCGCGACGCCTTGACGGAGCAGTTCTTC
CASRDALTEQFF
>TRBJ1-1|TRBV7-9|TRBD1|-
TGTGCCAGCAGCTCGCCCCAGGGGGCAGCTTTCTTT
CASSSPQGAAFF
>TRBJ1-6|TRBV6-5|-|once
TGTGCCAGCAGACCAAGCGACAATTCACCCCTCCACTTT
CASRPSDNSPLHF
>TRBJ2-7|TRBV6-1|-|-
TGTGCCAGCAGTGAACGTCAGGGGCCATACGAGCAGTACTTC
CASSERQGPYEQYF
>TRBJ2-6|TRBV27|-|once
TGTGCCAGCCGACTACTCTCTGGGGCCAACGTCCTGACTTTC
CASRLLSGANVLTF
>TRBJ1-6|TRBV30|-|-
TGTGCCTGGAGTGTCAACTCACCCCTCCACTTT
CAWSVNSPLHF
>TRBJ2-3|TRBV2|TRBD2|few
TGTGCCAGCAGGGGACTAGCGGGGGTAGATACGCAGTATTTT
CASRGLAGVDTQYF
>TRBJ2-2|TRBV7-3|-|-
TGTGCCAGCAGCTTACTCGGCACCGGGGAGCTGTTTTTT
CASSLLGTGELFF
>TRBJ2-5|TRBV2|TRBD1|-
TGTGCCAGCATAGGGGGCGAGACCCAGTACTTC
CASIGGETQYF
>TRBJ1-5|TRBV7-9|-|once
TGTGCCAGCAGCGGGCGCGATCAGCCCCAGCATTTT
CASSGRDQPQHF
>TRBJ1-1|TRBV20-1|-|-
TGCAGTGCGGGTACTCGGACAGCCCCCTTT
CSAGTRTAPF
>TRBJ2-3|TRBV28|-|-
TGTGCCAGCAGTTTCTGGGGCCGGGCCCCCACAGATACGCAGTATTTT
CASSFWGRAPTDTQYF
>TRBJ2-7|TRBV21-1|-|-
TGTGCCAGCCGACCGGGACTAGCGGGTGAGCAGTACTTC
CASRPGLAGEQYF
>TRBJ2-1|TRBV7-9|-|-
TGTGCCAGCAGCTTACCACAGCTCGGGACTCCCGCGAATGAGCAGTTCTTC
CASSLPQLGTPANEQFF
>TRBJ1-5|TRBV28|-|-
TGTGCCAGCAGTTTAGCGGGGGAAAGTCAGCCCCAGCATTTT
CASSLAGESQPQHF
>TRBJ2-7|TRBV5-1|-|-
TGCGCCAGCAGCTTTAGCGGAGATCTCTCCTACGAGCAGTACTTC
CASSFSGDLSYEQYF
>TRBJ2-6|TRBV28|-|-
TGTGCCAGCAGCCCACGGCCAGGCAGCTCTGGGGCCAACGTCCTGACTTTC
CASSPRPGSSGANVLTF
>TRBJ2-5|TRBV9|-|once
TGTGCCAGCAGCCCCCTTGAGGGGGGAACAGGGACCCAGTACTTC
CASSPLEGGTGTQYF
>TRBJ1-5|TRBV5-6|TRBD1|-
TGTGCCAGCAGCTTACAGGGGGCTGGTTTGGGAAATCAGCCCCAGCATTTT
CASSLQGAGLGNQPQHF
>TRBJ2-5|TRBV28|TRBD2|-
TGTGCCAGCAGTTTATCACCTGGGACTAGCGGGAGGGCCAGGGAGACCCAGTACTTC
CASSLSPGTSGRARETQYF
>TRBJ2-5|TRBV14|-|once
TGTGCCAGCAGCCAAGACAGGGTAGGGGAGACCCAGTACTTC
CASSQDRVGETQYF
>TRBJ1-1|TRBV19|-|many
TGTGCCAGTAGTATTGGCTCTCCGGACACTGAAGCTTTCTTT
CASSIGSPDTEAFF
>TRBJ2-3|TRBV5-3|-|-
TGTGCCAGAAGCTTGGCAGATACGCAGTATTTT
CARSLADTQYF
>TRBJ2-7|TRBV2|-|-
TGTGCCAGCAGTCCAAACATGTGGGGTTCCGACTTC
CASSPNMWGSDF